The sequence of this T cell receptor beta chain was determined in a study of shared clonotypes between healthy human individuals. The study, taken as a whole, reports: Larger estimated richness was generally recorded for naive subsets relative to memory subsets.

The study separated CD4+ cells into CD45RA+ naive and CD45RA-negative memory subsets. About this clone: Its antigen is not known.

V shed 6 bases and J shed 4 bases, with 12 bases lying between them. Germline V gene data show CDR1 as SGHRS and CDR2 as YFSETQ. The CDR3 runs 13 residues. The material for each subset, its genomic DNA, was split evenly across several immunoSEQ plates. Only in-frame clones appear in the TCRdb table, and some are missing; sequencing was by immunoSEQ multiplex PCR. This sample has roughly 1,600,000 clones, with approximately 98.5% found just once. The clonotype comes from a man younger than 45 in good health. Sequences were obtained from naive CD4+ T cells sorted from blood. Subset meaning: CD45RA+ positively selected. The rearrangement uses TRBV5-1 and TRBJ2-3; D remains ambiguous. CDR3 loop: CASNGGRSDTQYF. The CDR3 DNA reads as TGCGCCAGCAATGGTGGCCGGTCAGATACGCAGTATTTT.